A single T cell receptor beta chain is shown here with its context. This sample was included in a study of shared T cell receptors in the human thymus. The assay was immunoSEQ multiplex PCR, and TCRdb's table has in-frame clones only and misses some. Among under 850,000 clones, approximately 88% were seen once, and the ten largest hold 0.0085% to 0.012%. These data were also filed under a second study, of human thymus T cells. Turning to that study: Thymus pieces cut out during corrective heart surgery were the tissue that was used. Thymic and blood repertoires seemed to show skewed V and J gene use. Overlap was high between thymic repertoires from unrelated individuals, as reported in related research.

The source is a boy under two years old with a congenital heart defect. Sequenced sample: thymocytes.

CDR3 sequence: CASSPPQRGSYEQYF. The CDR3 DNA reads as TGCGCCAGCAGCCCCCCCCAGCGGGGCTCCTACGAGCAGTACTTC. The V call is TRBV5-1, the J call TRBJ2-7; 7 positions match TRBD2. Germline V gene lookup returns CDR1 SGHRS and CDR2 YFSETQ. The V and J ends lost 4 bases and 0 bases, in that order; junction bases with no gene match: 7. This CDR3 region has 15 residues.